These T cell receptor beta chains were read from a single sample in a study of TIL therapy for anti-PD-1-resistant metastatic lung cancer. Some clones are missing from TCRdb's copy, which holds only in-frame ones; the method was immunoSEQ multiplex PCR. The repertoire holds 95,000 or so clones, with roughly 65% as singletons. Sequencing used tumor tissue, obtained at baseline. The origin of the receptors is a person between 25 and 79 years old with non-small cell lung cancer. CDR3s include the opening cysteine and the closing phenylalanine or tryptophan. D genes are given only for firm matches. Some rows mark clone size as missing; the rest say once, few, many or name a class of expanded clone.

>15|TRBV7-2|TRBD2|TRBJ2-1|-
TGTGCCAGCAGCCCGGGTGCTAGCGGGAGCAATGAGCAGTTCTTC
CASSPGASGSNEQFF
>15|TRBV7-9|TRBD1|TRBJ2-7|few
TGTGCCAGCAGCTTAGAAGACAGGGGCTCCTACGAGCAGTACTTC
CASSLEDRGSYEQYF
>17|TRBV28|TRBD2|TRBJ2-3|-
TGTGCCAGCACACCGGGGCTAGCGGTCTTTAGCACAGATACGCAGTATTTT
CASTPGLAVFSTDTQYF
>14|TRBV9|TRBD1|TRBJ2-4|-
TGTGCCAGCAGCGTAGCAGGGGGCCGAAACATTCAGTACTTC
CASSVAGGRNIQYF
>14|TRBV7-9|TRBD1|TRBJ2-7|-
TGTGCCAGCAGCTTAGGGACAGGGGCCTACGAGCAGTACTTC
CASSLGTGAYEQYF
>14|TRBV30|-|TRBJ2-2|few
TGTGCCTGGAGTGAGGGTCGAAACACCGGGGAGCTGTTTTTT
CAWSEGRNTGELFF
>11|TRBV6-5|-|TRBJ2-7|-
TGTGCCAGCAGTTACTTCAACGAGCAGTACTTC
CASSYFNEQYF
>14|TRBV7-7|-|TRBJ2-3|-
TGTGCCAGCAGCTTAGGAGGGGGGGCTGATACGCAGTATTTT
CASSLGGGADTQYF
>15|TRBV5-1|-|TRBJ1-5|-
TGCGCCAGCAGCCCGGGACTGTCTAGCAATCAGCCCCAGCATTTT
CASSPGLSSNQPQHF
>16|TRBV29-1|-|TRBJ2-3|-
TGCAGCGTTGTTAGGGCTCACAGGACGCGGGGAGATACGCAGTATTTT
CSVVRAHRTRGDTQYF
>15|TRBV19|TRBD1|TRBJ2-7|few
TGTGCCAGTAGTATTTTGGGACAGGGGGCCCACGAGCAGTACTTC
CASSILGQGAHEQYF
>14|TRBV6-5|-|TRBJ1-5|-
TGTGCCAGTAGAGCCGGTGGGGGGAATCAGCCCCAGCATTTT
CASRAGGGNQPQHF
>17|TRBV3-1/TRBV3-2|-|TRBJ2-3|-
TGTGCCAGCAGCCTACTAACATCGATAGTTCATGCAGATACGCAGTATTTT
CASSLLTSIVHADTQYF
>14|TRBV30|-|TRBJ1-1|few
TGTGCCTGGAGCCGGACGACAGGAAACACTGAAGCTTTCTTT
CAWSRTTGNTEAFF
>14|TRBV2|TRBD2|TRBJ2-1|-
TGTGCCAGCAGTGCGGGGGGGAGGTACAATGAGCAGTTCTTC
CASSAGGRYNEQFF
>15|TRBV19|-|TRBJ1-5|-
TGTGCCAGTAGGCCGGGAGGCAGGGGAAACCAGCCCCAGCATTTT
CASRPGGRGNQPQHF
>14|TRBV19|-|TRBJ2-3|-
TGTGCCAGTAGTCCAGGGAGCGGTGGAGATACGCAGTATTTT
CASSPGSGGDTQYF
>13|TRBV7-2|-|TRBJ2-3|once
TGTGCCAGCACGCCAACAACACGCGGTACGCAGTATTTT
CASTPTTRGTQYF
>15|TRBV7-3|TRBD2|TRBJ2-1|-
TGTGCCAGCAGCTCCCTAGCGGGGGGGCCTCATGAGCAGTTCTTC
CASSSLAGGPHEQFF
>13|TRBV12-5|TRBD1|TRBJ2-1|-
TGTGCTAGTGGCCTCACAGGGGTCAATGAGCAGTTCTTC
CASGLTGVNEQFF
>16|TRBV2|-|TRBJ2-7|-
TGTGCCAGCAGCGCGAAGGGACACGCAAGCTCCTACGAGCAGTACTTC
CASSAKGHASSYEQYF
>15|TRBV5-8|-|TRBJ2-2|few
TGTGCCAGCAGTTTACCCAACAGGGTGACCGGGGAGCTGTTTTTT
CASSLPNRVTGELFF
>11|TRBV10-3|-|TRBJ2-3|-
TGTGCCATCAGTGGCGCGGATACGCAGTATTTT
CAISGADTQYF
>14|TRBV7-3|TRBD1|TRBJ1-6|-
TGTGCCAGCAGCCTGGGGACAGGTTATTCACCCCTCCACTTT
CASSLGTGYSPLHF
>14|TRBV10-3|-|TRBJ2-7|-
TGTGCCATCAGTGCCGGGCCCTCGTACACCGAGCAGTACTTC
CAISAGPSYTEQYF
>16|TRBV5-1|TRBD1|TRBJ2-3|-
TGCGCCAGCAGCTTGCAAAGGACAGGGGACGCAGATACGCAGTATTTT
CASSLQRTGDADTQYF
>11|TRBV28|-|TRBJ2-2|-
TGTGCCAGCAGTTTTGCCGGGGAGCTGTTTTTT
CASSFAGELFF
>13|TRBV30|TRBD1|TRBJ2-4|-
TGTGCCTGGACCGTTCAGGGGGCGAACATTCAGTACTTC
CAWTVQGANIQYF
>13|TRBV4-2|-|TRBJ2-7|few
TGTGCCAGCAGCCATGGGACTTGGGGCGAGCAGTACTTC
CASSHGTWGEQYF
>15|TRBV19|-|TRBJ2-3|few
TGTGCCAGTAGTACCCGGGACCAAGGTTTCGCTGCGCAGTATTTT
CASSTRDQGFAAQYF
>13|TRBV6-6|-|TRBJ2-7|-
TGTGCCAGCACCCCGGACCGTACCTACGAGCAGTACTTC
CASTPDRTYEQYF